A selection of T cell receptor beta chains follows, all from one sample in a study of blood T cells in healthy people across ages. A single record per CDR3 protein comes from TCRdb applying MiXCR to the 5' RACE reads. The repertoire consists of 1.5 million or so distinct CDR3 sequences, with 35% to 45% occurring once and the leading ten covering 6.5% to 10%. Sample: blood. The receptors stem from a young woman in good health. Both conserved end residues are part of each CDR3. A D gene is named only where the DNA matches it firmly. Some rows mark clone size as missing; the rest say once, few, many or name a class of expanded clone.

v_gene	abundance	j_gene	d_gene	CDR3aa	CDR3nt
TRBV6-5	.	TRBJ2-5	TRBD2	CASSQKLAGTAETQYF	TGTGCCAGCAGTCAAAAACTAGCGGGAACAGCAGAGACCCAGTACTTC
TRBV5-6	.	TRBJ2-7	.	CASTAWGASYEQYF	TGTGCCAGCACCGCTTGGGGGGCCTCCTACGAGCAGTACTTC
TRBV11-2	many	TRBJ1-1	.	CASSLDPGPATEAFF	TGTGCCAGCAGCTTAGACCCGGGACCAGCGACTGAAGCTTTCTTT
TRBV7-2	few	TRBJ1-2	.	CASSLEGAAYGYTF	TGTGCCAGCAGCTTAGAGGGAGCTGCCTATGGCTACACCTTC
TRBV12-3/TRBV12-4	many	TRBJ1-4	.	CASSRDATNEKLFF	TGTGCCAGCAGCAGAGATGCAACTAATGAAAAACTGTTTTTT
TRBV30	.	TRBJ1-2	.	CAWSVRDIKDYGYTF	TGTGCCTGGAGTGTCCGGGACATAAAGGACTATGGCTACACCTTC
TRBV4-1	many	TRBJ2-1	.	CASSLDTYNEQFF	TGCGCCAGCAGCCTGGACACTTACAATGAGCAGTTCTTC
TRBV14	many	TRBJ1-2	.	CASSQGARDGYGYTF	TGTGCCAGCAGCCAAGGTGCACGTGATGGCTATGGCTACACCTTC
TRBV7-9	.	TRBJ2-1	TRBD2	CASSARERPYNEQFF	TGTGCCAGCAGCGCGCGGGAGAGGCCCTACAATGAGCAGTTCTTC
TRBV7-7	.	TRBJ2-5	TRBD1	CASSADRTNQETQYF	TGTGCTAGCAGCGCGGACAGGACCAACCAAGAGACCCAGTACTTC
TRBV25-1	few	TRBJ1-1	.	CASSNQGRNTEAFF	TGTGCCAGCAGCAATCAGGGCAGGAACACTGAAGCTTTCTTT
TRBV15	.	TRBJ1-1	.	CATSLSRANTEAFF	TGTGCCACCAGCCTCTCCAGAGCGAACACTGAAGCTTTCTTT
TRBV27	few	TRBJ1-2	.	CASREDGPGFGYTF	TGTGCCAGCAGGGAAGATGGTCCGGGATTTGGCTACACCTTC
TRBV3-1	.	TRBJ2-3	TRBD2	CASSQGGLAGPGDTQYF	TGTGCCAGCAGCCAAGGGGGACTAGCGGGGCCCGGAGATACGCAGTATTTT
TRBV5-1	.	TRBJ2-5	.	CASSLAFQGETQYF	TGCGCCAGCAGCTTGGCCTTCCAGGGGGAGACCCAGTACTTC
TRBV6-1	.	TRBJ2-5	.	CASSVAKETQYF	TGTGCCAGCAGTGTCGCAAAAGAGACCCAGTACTTC
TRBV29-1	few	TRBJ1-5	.	CSVGGDNQPQHF	TGCAGCGTTGGCGGGGACAATCAGCCCCAGCATTTT
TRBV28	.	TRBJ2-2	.	CASSSPGHSADTGELFF	TGTGCCAGCAGTTCCCCGGGACATTCAGCAGACACCGGGGAGCTGTTTTTT
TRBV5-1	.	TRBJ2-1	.	CASRTLNEQFF	TGCGCCAGCCGAACCCTCAATGAGCAGTTCTTC
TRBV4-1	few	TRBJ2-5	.	CASSWDRDPILKTQYF	TGCGCCAGCAGCTGGGACCGGGACCCTATATTAAAGACCCAGTACTTC
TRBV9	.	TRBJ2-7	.	CASSVGISPTGEQYF	TGTGCCAGCAGCGTAGGTATCAGCCCCACGGGTGAGCAGTACTTC
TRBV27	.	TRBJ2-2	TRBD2	CASSLPPSGALVDTGELFF	TGTGCCAGCAGTCTCCCTCCTAGCGGGGCCCTCGTTGACACCGGGGAGCTGTTTTTT
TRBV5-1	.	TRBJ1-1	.	CASSLAGAGTQPEAFF	TGCGCCAGCAGCTTGGCCGGGGCAGGAACCCAACCTGAAGCTTTCTTT